The TCR beta chain under discussion was sequenced for a study of T-cell memory formation after mild COVID-19. As for the study in general: TCR clusters were largely donor specific.

Findings and caveats of the study: While clones contracting from day 15 to 85 were balanced between CD4 and CD8, later expanders leaned CD4+. Pre-infection memory held some responding clones, suggesting pre-existing cross-reactive T cells responded.

One entry per CDR3 protein results from TCRdb running MiXCR on the 5' RACE reads. Among about 600,000 distinct CDR3 sequences listed, about 20% were seen once. Germline CDR1 SGDLS, CDR2 YYNGEE. The CDR3 spans 15 residues. V was trimmed by 2 bases and J by 0 bases, leaving 9 bases between them. A remark on this clonotype: Its antigen is not known.

This TCR derives from an adult woman who had mild COVID-19 (a few samples of this study predate the infection). Cell type and time point are not known. The chain combines TRBV9 with TRBJ2-1; D unresolved. What was sequenced was PBMCs or a T cell subset sorted from them (not recorded which). The CDR3, as DNA: TGTGCCAGCAGCGTCCTCCTCAGCTCCTACAATGAGCAGTTCTTC. Its translation: CASSVLLSSYNEQFF. Using reference TRBV9 and TRBJ2-1 for the parts outside the CDR3, the full variable domain is DSGVTQTPKHLITATGQRVTLRCSPRSGDLSVYWYQQSLDQGLQFLIQYYNGEERAKGNILERFSAQQFPDLHSELNLSSLELGDSALYFCASSVLLSSYNEQFFGPGTRLTVL.